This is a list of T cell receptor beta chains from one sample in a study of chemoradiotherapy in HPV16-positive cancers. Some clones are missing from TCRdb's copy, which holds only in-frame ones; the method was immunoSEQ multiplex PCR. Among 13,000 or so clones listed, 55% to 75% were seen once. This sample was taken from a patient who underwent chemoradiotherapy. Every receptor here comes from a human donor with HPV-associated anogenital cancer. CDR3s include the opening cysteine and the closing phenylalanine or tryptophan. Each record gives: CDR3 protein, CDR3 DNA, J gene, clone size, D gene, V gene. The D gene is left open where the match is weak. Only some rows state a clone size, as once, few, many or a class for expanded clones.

CDR3 protein: CASSQGQAVYYEQYF
CDR3 DNA: TGTGCCAGCAGCCAAGGACAGGCGGTATACTACGAGCAGTACTTC
J gene: TRBJ2-7
clone size: -
D gene: -
V gene: TRBV14

CDR3 protein: CASSLGRANSPLHF
CDR3 DNA: TGTGCCAGCAGCCTAGGCCGCGCCAATTCACCCCTCCACTTT
J gene: TRBJ1-6
clone size: few
D gene: -
V gene: TRBV13

CDR3 protein: CASSLQGPSDTQYF
CDR3 DNA: TGTGCCAGCAGCTTACAGGGGCCGTCAGATACGCAGTATTTT
J gene: TRBJ2-3
clone size: -
D gene: -
V gene: TRBV7-6

CDR3 protein: CASSSMDRDNQPQHF
CDR3 DNA: TGTGCCAGCAGTTCCATGGACAGGGACAATCAGCCCCAGCATTTT
J gene: TRBJ1-5
clone size: few
D gene: TRBD1
V gene: TRBV27

CDR3 protein: CASSPHGRNGYTF
CDR3 DNA: TGCGCCAGCAGCCCCCACGGAAGAAATGGCTACACCTTC
J gene: TRBJ1-2
clone size: -
D gene: -
V gene: TRBV5-1

CDR3 protein: CASRPSVMNTEAFF
CDR3 DNA: TGTGCCAGCAGACCCTCTGTAATGAACACTGAAGCTTTCTTT
J gene: TRBJ1-1
clone size: medium-sized
D gene: -
V gene: TRBV27

CDR3 protein: CASSDAGTGIRGYTF
CDR3 DNA: TGTGCCAGTAGTGATGCTGGGACAGGGATTCGTGGCTACACCTTC
J gene: TRBJ1-2
clone size: -
D gene: TRBD1
V gene: TRBV19

CDR3 protein: CAISDRSGGLSYNEQFF
CDR3 DNA: TGTGCCATCAGTGATCGTAGCGGGGGACTTTCCTACAATGAGCAGTTCTTC
J gene: TRBJ2-1
clone size: -
D gene: TRBD2
V gene: TRBV10-3

CDR3 protein: CASSQEAARPYGYTF
CDR3 DNA: TGCGCCAGCAGCCAAGAGGCGGCACGGCCCTATGGCTACACCTTC
J gene: TRBJ1-2
clone size: few
D gene: -
V gene: TRBV4-1

CDR3 protein: CASSPYSLQETQYF
CDR3 DNA: TGTGCCAGCAGCCCTTACAGCCTCCAAGAGACCCAGTACTTC
J gene: TRBJ2-5
clone size: -
D gene: -
V gene: TRBV28

CDR3 protein: CASSAGQASSYEQYF
CDR3 DNA: TGTGCCAGCAGTGCCGGACAGGCTAGCTCCTACGAGCAGTACTTC
J gene: TRBJ2-7
clone size: once
D gene: TRBD1
V gene: TRBV28

CDR3 protein: CASRPGTVKEKLFF
CDR3 DNA: TGTGCCAGCAGGCCCGGGACAGTCAAGGAAAAACTGTTTTTT
J gene: TRBJ1-4
clone size: -
D gene: TRBD1
V gene: TRBV6-5